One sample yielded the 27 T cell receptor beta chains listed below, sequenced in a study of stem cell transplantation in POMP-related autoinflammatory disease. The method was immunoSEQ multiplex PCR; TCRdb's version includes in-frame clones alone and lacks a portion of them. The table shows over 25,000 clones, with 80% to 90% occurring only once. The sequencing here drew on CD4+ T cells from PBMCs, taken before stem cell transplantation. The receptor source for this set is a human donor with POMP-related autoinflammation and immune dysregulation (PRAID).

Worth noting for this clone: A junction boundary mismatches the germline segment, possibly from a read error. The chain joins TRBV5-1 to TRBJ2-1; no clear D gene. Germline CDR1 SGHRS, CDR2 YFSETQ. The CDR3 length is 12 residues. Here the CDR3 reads CASSLARNGQFF. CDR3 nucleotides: TGCGCCAGCAGCTTGGCAAGGAATGGGCAGTTCTTC. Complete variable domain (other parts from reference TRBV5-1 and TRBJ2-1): KAGVTQTPRYLIKTRGQQVTLSCSPISGHRSVSWYQQTPGQGLQFLFEYFSETQRNKGNFPGRFSGRQFSNSRSEMNVSTLELGDSALYLCASSLARNGQFFGPGTRLTVL.

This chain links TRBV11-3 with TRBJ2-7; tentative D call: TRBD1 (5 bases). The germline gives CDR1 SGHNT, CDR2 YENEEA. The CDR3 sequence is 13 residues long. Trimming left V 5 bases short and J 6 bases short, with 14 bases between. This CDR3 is CASSKRRGGEQYF. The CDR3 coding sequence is TGTGCCAGCAGCAAAAGAAGGGGCGGCGAGCAGTACTTC. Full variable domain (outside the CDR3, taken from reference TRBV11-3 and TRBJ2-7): EAGVVQSPRYKIIEKKQPVAFWCNPISGHNTLYWYLQNLGQGPELLIRYENEEAVDDSQLPKDRFSAERLKGVDSTLKIQPAELGDSAVYLCASSKRRGGEQYFGPGTRLTVT.

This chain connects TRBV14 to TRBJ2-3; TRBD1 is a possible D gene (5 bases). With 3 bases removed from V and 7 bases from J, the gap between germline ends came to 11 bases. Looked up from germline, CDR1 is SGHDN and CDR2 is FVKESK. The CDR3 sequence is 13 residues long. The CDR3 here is CASSHHPGHTQYF. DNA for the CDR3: TGTGCCAGCAGCCACCACCCAGGGCATACGCAGTATTTT.

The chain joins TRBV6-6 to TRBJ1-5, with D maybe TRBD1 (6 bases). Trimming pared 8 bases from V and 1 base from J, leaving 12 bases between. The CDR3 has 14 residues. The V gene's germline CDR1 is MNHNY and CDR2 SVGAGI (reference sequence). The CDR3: CASGRDRSNQPQHF. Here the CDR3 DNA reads TGTGCCAGCGGGAGAGACAGGAGCAATCAGCCCCAGCATTTT.

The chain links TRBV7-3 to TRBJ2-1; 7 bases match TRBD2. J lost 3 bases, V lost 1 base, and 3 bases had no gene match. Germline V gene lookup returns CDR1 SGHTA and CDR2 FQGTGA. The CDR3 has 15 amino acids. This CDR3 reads CASSLRLAIYNEQFF. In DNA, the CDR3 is TGTGCCAGCAGCTTAAGACTAGCCATCTACAATGAGCAGTTCTTC.

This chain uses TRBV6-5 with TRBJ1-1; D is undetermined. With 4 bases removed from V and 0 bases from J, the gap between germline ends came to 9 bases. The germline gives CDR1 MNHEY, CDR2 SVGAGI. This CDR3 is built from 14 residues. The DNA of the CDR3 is TGTGCCAGCAGTTCTCTGACTGTGAACACTGAAGCTTTCTTT. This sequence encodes CASSSLTVNTEAFF.

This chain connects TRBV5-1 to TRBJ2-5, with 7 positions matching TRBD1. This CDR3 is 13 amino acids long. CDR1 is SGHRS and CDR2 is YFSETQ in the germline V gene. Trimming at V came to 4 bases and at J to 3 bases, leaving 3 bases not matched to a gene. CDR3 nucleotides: TGCGCCAGCAGCCCGGGACAGAAAGAGACCCAGTACTTC. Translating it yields CASSPGQKETQYF.

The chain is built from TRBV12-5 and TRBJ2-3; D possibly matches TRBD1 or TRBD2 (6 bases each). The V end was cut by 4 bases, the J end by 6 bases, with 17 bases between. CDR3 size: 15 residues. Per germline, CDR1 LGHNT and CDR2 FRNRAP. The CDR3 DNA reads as TGTGCTAGTGGTTCCGGACAGCCGGGGGTGGATACGCAGTATTTT. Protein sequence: CASGSGQPGVDTQYF. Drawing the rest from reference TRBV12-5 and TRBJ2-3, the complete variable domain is DARVTQTPRHKVTEMGQEVTMRCQPILGHNTVFWYRQTMMQGLELLAYFRNRAPLDDSGMPKDRFSAEMPDATLATLKIQPSEPRDSAVYFCASGSGQPGVDTQYFGPGTRLTVL.

The CDR3 here is CASSLRVSYNEQFF. The DNA of the CDR3 is TGTGCCAGCAGCTTACGGGTCTCCTACAATGAGCAGTTCTTC. This chain connects TRBV5-5 to TRBJ2-1; the D is unclear. V lost 2 bases to trimming and J lost 0 bases, with 6 bases between them. CDR3 length: 14 residues. CDR1 and CDR2 from the germline V gene are SGHKS and YYEKEE (reference sequence).

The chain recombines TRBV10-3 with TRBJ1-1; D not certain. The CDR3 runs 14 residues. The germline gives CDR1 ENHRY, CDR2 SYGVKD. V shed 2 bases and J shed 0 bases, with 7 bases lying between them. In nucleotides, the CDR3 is TGTGCCATCAGTGAGCCAACGGTGAACACTGAAGCTTTCTTT. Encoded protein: CAISEPTVNTEAFF.

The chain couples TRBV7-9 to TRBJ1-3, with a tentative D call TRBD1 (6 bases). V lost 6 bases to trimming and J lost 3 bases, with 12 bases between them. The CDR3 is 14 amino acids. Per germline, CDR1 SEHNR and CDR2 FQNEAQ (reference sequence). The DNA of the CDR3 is TGTGCCAGCAGACCCACAGGGATTGGAAACACCATATATTTT. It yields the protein CASRPTGIGNTIYF.

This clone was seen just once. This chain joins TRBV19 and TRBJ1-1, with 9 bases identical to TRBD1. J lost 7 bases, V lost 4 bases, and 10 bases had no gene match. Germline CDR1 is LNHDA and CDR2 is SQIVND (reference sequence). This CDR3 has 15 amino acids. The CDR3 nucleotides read TGTGCCAGTAGTAGACAGGGGGGCCCGAACGGTGAAGCTTTCTTT. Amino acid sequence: CASSRQGGPNGEAFF.

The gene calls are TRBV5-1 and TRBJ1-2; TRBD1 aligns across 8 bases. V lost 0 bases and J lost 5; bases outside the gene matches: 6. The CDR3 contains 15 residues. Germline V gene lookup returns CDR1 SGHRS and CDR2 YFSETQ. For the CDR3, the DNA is TGCGCCAGCAGCTTGGCCGGGACAGGCTCGTATGGCTACACCTTC. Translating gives CASSLAGTGSYGYTF.

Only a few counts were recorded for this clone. The CDR3 DNA sequence: TGTGCCAGCAGTTCGGACAGGTCCTATGGCTACACCTTC. Its protein is CASSSDRSYGYTF. The V call is TRBV28, the J call TRBJ1-2; 7 bases are a match to TRBD1. The germline V gene encodes CDR1 MDHEN and CDR2 SYDVKM. V lost 4 bases to trimming and J lost 4 bases; unmatched junction nucleotides: 3. The CDR3 runs to 13 residues.

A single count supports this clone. The CDR3 region is CASSELEKPYEQYF. The CDR3 bases are TGCGCCAGCAGTGAGCTGGAAAAACCCTACGAGCAGTACTTC. J is TRBJ2-7 and V is TRBV10-1; D gene ambiguous. CDR3 size: 14 residues. The V gene lost 2 bases and the J gene lost 2 bases, with 10 bases spanning the gap. Germline lookup yields CDR1 WNHNN and CDR2 SYGVQD (reference sequence).

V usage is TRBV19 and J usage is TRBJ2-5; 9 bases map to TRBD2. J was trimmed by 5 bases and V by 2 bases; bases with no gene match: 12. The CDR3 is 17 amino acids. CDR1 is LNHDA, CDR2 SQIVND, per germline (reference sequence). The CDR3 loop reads CASSIRGIAGAFETQYF. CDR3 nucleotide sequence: TGTGCCAGTAGTATACGAGGAATAGCGGGAGCTTTCGAGACCCAGTACTTC.

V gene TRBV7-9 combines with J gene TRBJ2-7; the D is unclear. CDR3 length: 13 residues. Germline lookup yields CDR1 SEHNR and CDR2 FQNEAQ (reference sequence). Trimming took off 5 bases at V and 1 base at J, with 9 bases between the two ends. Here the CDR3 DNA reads TGTGCCAGCAGCGACGGAATTTCCTACGAGCAGTACTTC. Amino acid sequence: CASSDGISYEQYF.

The CDR3 DNA is TGTGCCAGCAGCCAAGATATCAGCTCTGGGGCCAACGTCCTGACTTTC. Translated: CASSQDISSGANVLTF. The chain employs TRBV14 and TRBJ2-6; no clear D. V lost 0 bases to trimming and J lost 0 bases, with 6 bases between them. CDR1 and CDR2 from the germline V gene are SGHDN and FVKESK. This CDR3 has 16 amino acids.

CDR3 in DNA: TGTGCCAGCAGCGTTGGGATAGAAACCTACAATGAGCAGTTCTTC. Translated: CASSVGIETYNEQFF. The chain is built from TRBV9 and TRBJ2-1; D gene unclear. Trimming shortened V by 2 bases and J by 2 bases, and 11 bases separated the two germline ends. Germline CDR1 and CDR2: SGDLS and YYNGEE. The CDR3 has 15 amino acids.

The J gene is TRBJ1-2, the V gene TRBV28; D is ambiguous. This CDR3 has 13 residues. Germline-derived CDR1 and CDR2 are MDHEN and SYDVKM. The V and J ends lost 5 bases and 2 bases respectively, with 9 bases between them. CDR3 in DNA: TGTGCCAGCAGTGTGACCCAGAACTATGGCTACACCTTC. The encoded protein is CASSVTQNYGYTF.

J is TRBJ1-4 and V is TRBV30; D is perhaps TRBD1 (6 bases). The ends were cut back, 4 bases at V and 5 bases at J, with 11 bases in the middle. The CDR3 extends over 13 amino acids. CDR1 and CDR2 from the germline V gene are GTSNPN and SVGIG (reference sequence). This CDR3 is CAWMRQGNEKLFF. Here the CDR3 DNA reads TGTGCCTGGATGAGGCAGGGGAATGAAAAACTGTTTTTT.

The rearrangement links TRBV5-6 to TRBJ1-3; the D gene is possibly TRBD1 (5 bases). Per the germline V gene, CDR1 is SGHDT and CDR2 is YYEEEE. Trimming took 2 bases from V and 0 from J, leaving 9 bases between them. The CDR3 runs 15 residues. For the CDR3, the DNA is TGTGCCAGCAGCTTTCGGGGCGGCTCTGGAAACACCATATATTTT. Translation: CASSFRGGSGNTIYF. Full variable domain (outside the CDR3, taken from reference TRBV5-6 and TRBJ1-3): DAGVTQSPTHLIKTRGQQVTLRCSPKSGHDTVSWYQQALGQGPQFIFQYYEEEERQRGNFPDRFSGHQFPNYSSELNVNALLLGDSALYLCASSFRGGSGNTIYFGEGSWLTVV.

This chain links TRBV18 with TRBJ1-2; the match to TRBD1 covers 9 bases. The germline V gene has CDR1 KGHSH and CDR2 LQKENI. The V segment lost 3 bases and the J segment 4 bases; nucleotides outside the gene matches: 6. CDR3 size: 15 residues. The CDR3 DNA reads TGTGCCAGCTCACCGGGACAGGGTTTAATCTATGGCTACACCTTC. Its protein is CASSPGQGLIYGYTF.

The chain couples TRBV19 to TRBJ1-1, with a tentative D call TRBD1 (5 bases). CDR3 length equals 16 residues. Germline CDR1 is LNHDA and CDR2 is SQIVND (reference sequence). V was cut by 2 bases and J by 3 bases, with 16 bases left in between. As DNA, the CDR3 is TGTGCCAGTAGTATAAGACTCATCGGGGCGCACACTGAAGCTTTCTTT. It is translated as CASSIRLIGAHTEAFF.

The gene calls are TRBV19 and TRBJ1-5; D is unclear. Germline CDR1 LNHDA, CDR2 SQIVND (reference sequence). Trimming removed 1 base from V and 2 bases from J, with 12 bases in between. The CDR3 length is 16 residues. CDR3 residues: CASSIVLRARNQPQHF. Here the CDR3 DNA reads TGTGCCAGTAGTATAGTACTCCGGGCCCGCAATCAGCCCCAGCATTTT.

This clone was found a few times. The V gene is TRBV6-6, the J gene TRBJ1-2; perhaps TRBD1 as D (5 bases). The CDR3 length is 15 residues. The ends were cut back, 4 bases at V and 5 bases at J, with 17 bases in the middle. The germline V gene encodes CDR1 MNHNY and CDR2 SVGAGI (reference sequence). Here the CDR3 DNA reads TGTGCCAGCAGTTTTACCGGGACCGAGGGGTATGGCTACACCTTC. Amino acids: CASSFTGTEGYGYTF.

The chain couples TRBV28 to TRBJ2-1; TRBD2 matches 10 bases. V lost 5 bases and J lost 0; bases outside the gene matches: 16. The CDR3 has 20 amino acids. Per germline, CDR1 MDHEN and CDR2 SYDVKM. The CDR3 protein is CASSGRGLSGRATSYNEQFF. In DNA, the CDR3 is TGTGCCAGCAGTGGTAGGGGGCTAAGCGGGAGGGCCACCTCCTACAATGAGCAGTTCTTC.